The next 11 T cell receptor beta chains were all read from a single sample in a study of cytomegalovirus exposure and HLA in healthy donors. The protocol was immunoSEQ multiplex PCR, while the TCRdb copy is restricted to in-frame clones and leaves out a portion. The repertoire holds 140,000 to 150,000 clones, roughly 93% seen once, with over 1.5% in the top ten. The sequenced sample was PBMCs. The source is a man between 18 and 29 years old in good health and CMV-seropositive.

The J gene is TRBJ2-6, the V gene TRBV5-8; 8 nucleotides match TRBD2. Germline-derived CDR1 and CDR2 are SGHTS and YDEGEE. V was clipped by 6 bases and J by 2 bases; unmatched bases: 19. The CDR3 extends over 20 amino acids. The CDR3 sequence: CASTFSSRISGDTGANVLTF. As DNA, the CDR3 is TGTGCCAGCACCTTCAGTAGCCGGATTAGCGGGGATACTGGGGCCAACGTCCTGACTTTC.

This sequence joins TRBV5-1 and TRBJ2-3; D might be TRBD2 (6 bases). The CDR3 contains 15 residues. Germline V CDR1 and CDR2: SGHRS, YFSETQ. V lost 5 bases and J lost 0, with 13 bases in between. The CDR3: CASSFGGISTDTQYF. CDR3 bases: TGCGCCAGCAGTTTTGGCGGGATTAGCACAGATACGCAGTATTTT.

The CDR3 bases are TGTGCCAGCAGTGAAGATCGGGAATCCGGGGAGCTGTTTTTT. It codes for CASSEDRESGELFF. The genes are TRBV25-1 and TRBJ2-2; D perhaps matches TRBD2 (5 bases). The germline gives CDR1 MGHDK, CDR2 SYGVNS. Trimming shortened V by 2 bases and J by 6 bases, and 10 bases separated the two germline ends. The CDR3 loop spans 14 amino acids.

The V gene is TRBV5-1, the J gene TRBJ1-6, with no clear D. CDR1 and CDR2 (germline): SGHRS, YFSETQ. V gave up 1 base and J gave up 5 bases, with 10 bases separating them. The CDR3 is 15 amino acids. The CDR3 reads CASSLITADNSPLHF. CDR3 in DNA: TGCGCCAGCAGCTTGATTACAGCGGATAATTCACCCCTCCACTTT. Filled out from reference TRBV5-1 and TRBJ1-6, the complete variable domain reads KAGVTQTPRYLIKTRGQQVTLSCSPISGHRSVSWYQQTPGQGLQFLFEYFSETQRNKGNFPGRFSGRQFSNSRSEMNVSTLELGDSALYLCASSLITADNSPLHFGNGTRLTVT.

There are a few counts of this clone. CDR3 region: CAIRGGTSPYEQYF. The CDR3 DNA is TGTGCCATCAGGGGGGGGACTAGCCCCTACGAGCAGTACTTC. The chain uses TRBV10-3 and TRBJ2-7; the match to TRBD2 covers 9 bases. Germline CDR1 reads ENHRY; CDR2 reads SYGVKD. Trimming removed 6 bases from V and 2 bases from J; junction bases left unmatched: 5. This CDR3 is 14 amino acids long.

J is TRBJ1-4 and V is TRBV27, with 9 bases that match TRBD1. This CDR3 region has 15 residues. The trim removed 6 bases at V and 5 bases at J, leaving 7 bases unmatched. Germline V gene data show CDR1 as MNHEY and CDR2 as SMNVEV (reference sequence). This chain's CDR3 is CASSNPGTGNEKLFF. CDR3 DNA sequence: TGTGCCAGCAGCAACCCCGGGACAGGGAATGAAAAACTGTTTTTT.

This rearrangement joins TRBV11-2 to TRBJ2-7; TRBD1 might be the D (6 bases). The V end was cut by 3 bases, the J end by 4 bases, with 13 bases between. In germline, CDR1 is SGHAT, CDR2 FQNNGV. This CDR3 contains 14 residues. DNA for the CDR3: TGTGCCAGCAGCTTCGGGCAGGGGCTGTACGAGCAGTACTTC. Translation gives CASSFGQGLYEQYF.

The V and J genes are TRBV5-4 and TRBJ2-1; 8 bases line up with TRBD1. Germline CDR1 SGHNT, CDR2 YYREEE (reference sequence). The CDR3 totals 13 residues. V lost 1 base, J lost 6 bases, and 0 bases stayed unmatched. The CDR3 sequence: CASSLTGGNEQFF. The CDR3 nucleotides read TGTGCCAGCAGCTTGACAGGGGGCAATGAGCAGTTCTTC.

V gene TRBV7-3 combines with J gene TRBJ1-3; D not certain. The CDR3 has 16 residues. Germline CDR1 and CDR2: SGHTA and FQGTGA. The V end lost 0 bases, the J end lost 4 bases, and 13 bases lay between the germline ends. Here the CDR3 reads CASSLTPTEGGNTIYF. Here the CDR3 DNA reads TGTGCCAGCAGCTTAACTCCGACTGAGGGAGGAAACACCATATATTTT.

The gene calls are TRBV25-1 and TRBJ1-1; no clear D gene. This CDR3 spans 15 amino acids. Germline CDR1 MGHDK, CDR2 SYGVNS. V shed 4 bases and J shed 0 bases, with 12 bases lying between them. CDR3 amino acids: CASSGRTGMNTEAFF. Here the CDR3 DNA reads TGTGCCAGCAGTGGGAGGACGGGCATGAACACTGAAGCTTTCTTT.

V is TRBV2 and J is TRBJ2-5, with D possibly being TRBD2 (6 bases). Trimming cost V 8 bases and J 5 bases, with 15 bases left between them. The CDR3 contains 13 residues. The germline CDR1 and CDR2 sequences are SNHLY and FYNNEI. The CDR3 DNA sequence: TGTGCCAGCCCCGGGACTTCAAGGGAGACCCAGTACTTC. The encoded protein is CASPGTSRETQYF.